This T cell receptor (beta chain) was identified in a study of blood T cell repertoires in COVID-19. Overall study: The study drew acute and convalescent COVID-19 samples from the United States, Italy and Spain. From T cells, B-cell-depleted T cells, or PBMCs came the material, which was cDNA or gDNA.

In the original processing: Scientists estimated how many nucleated cells there were by amplifying reference gene primers. Only in-frame clones appear in the TCRdb table, and some are missing; sequencing was by immunoSEQ multiplex PCR. For V, J and clone size, that table is used; D and trimming come from the DNA. The profile covers more than 110,000 clones, with more than 75% appearing a single time and approximately 5.4% taken by the ten largest. The table lists this clone with a few counts. Germline V CDR1 and CDR2: SGHTA, FQGTGA. The CDR3 contains 21 residues. J gave up 0 bases and V 1 base, and 12 bases lay outside the gene matches.

The chain combines TRBV7-3 with TRBJ2-1, with 13 bases fitting TRBD2. The receptor was derived from a human donor in a cohort sampled during active COVID-19. Sample: peripheral blood. Written as DNA, the CDR3 is TGTGCCAGCAGCTTAAAACCTCCGGGACTAGCGGGGATGAGCTCCTACAATGAGCAGTTCTTC. It translates to CASSLKPPGLAGMSSYNEQFF. The full variable domain, completed using reference TRBV7-3 and TRBJ2-1, is GAGVSQTPSNKVTEKGKYVELRCDPISGHTALYWYRQSLGQGPEFLIYFQGTGAADDSGLPNDRFFAVRPEGSVSTLKIQRTERGDSAVYLCASSLKPPGLAGMSSYNEQFFGPGTRLTVL.